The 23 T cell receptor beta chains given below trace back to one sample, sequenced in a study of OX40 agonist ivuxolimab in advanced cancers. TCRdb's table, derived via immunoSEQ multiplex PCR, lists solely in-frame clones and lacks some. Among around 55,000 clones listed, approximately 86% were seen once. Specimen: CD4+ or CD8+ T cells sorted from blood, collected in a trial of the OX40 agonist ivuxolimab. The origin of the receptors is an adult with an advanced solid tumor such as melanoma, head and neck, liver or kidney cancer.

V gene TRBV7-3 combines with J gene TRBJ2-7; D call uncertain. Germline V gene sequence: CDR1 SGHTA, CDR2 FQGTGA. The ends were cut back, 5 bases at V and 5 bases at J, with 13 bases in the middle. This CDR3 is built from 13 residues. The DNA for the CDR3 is TGTGCCAGCAGCCCGATTCATGGAAACGAGCAGTACTTC. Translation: CASSPIHGNEQYF.

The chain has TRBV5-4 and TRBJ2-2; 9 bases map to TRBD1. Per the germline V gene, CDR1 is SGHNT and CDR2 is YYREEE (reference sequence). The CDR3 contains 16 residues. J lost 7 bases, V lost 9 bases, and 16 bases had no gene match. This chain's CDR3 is CATQSPGQGRIGELFF. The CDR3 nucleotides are TGTGCCACCCAATCTCCGGGACAGGGTCGTATCGGGGAGCTGTTTTTT.

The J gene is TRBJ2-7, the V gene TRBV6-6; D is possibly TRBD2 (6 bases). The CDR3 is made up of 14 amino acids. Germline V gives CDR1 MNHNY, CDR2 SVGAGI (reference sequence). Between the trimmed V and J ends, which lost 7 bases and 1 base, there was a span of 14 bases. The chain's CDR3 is CASKSPGRSYEQYF. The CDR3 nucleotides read TGTGCCAGCAAATCCCCGGGGAGGTCCTACGAGCAGTACTTC.

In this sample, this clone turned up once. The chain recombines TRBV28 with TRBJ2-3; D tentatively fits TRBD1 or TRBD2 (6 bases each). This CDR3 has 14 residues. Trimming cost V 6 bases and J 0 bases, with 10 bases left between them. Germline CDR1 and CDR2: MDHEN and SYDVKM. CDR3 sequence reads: CASRGGGSTDTQYF. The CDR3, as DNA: TGTGCCAGCAGGGGGGGCGGGAGCACAGATACGCAGTATTTT.

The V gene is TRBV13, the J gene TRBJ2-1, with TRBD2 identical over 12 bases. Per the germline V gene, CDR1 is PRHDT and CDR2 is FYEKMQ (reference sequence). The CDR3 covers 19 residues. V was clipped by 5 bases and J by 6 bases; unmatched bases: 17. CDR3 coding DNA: TGTGCCAGCAGCCTCCTAGCGGGAGGGCCCCAGGTTGTCCCCAATGAGCAGTTCTTC. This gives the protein CASSLLAGGPQVVPNEQFF. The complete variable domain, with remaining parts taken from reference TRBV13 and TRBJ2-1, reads AAGVIQSPRHLIKEKRETATLKCYPIPRHDTVYWYQQGPGQDPQFLISFYEKMQSDKGSIPDRFSAQQFSDYHSELNMSSLELGDSALYFCASSLLAGGPQVVPNEQFFGPGTRLTVL.

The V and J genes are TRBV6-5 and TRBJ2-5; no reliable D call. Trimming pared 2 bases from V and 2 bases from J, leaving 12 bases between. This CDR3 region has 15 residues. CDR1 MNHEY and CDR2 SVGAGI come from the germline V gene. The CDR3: CASSYRVGQQETQYF. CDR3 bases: TGTGCCAGCAGTTACCGGGTCGGGCAGCAAGAGACCCAGTACTTC.

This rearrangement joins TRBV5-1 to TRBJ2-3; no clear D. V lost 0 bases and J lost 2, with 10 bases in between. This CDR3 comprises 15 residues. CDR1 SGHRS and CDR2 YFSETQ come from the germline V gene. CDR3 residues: CASSLAIVLTDTQYF. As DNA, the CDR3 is TGCGCCAGCAGCTTGGCTATAGTACTCACAGATACGCAGTATTTT. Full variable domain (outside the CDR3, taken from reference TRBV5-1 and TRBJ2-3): KAGVTQTPRYLIKTRGQQVTLSCSPISGHRSVSWYQQTPGQGLQFLFEYFSETQRNKGNFPGRFSGRQFSNSRSEMNVSTLELGDSALYLCASSLAIVLTDTQYFGPGTRLTVL.

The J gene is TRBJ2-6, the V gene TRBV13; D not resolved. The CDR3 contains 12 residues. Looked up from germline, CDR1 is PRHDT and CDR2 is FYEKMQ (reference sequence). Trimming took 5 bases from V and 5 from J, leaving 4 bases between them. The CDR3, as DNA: TGTGCCAGCAGCGGGAGGGCCAACGTCCTGACTTTC. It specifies CASSGRANVLTF.

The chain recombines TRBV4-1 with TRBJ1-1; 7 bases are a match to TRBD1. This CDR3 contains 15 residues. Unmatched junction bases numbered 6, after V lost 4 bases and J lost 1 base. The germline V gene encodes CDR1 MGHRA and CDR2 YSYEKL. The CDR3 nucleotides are TGCGCCAGCAGCCCTCGGACAGGAAGGAACACTGAAGCTTTCTTT. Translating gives CASSPRTGRNTEAFF.

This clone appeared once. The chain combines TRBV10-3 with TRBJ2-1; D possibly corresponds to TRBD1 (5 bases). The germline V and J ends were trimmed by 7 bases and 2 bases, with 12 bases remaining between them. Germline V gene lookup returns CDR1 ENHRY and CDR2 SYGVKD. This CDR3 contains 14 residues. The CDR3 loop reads CAIKTGVTYNEQFF. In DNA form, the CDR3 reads TGTGCCATCAAAACAGGCGTCACCTACAATGAGCAGTTCTTC.

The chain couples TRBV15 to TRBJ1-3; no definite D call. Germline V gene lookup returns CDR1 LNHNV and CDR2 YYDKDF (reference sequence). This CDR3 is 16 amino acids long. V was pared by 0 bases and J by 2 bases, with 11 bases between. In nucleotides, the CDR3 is TGTGCCACCAGCAGAGACCTGGCGGAAACTGGAAACACCATATATTTT. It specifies CATSRDLAETGNTIYF. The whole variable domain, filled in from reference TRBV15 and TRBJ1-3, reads DAMVIQNPRYQVTQFGKPVTLSCSQTLNHNVMYWYQQKSSQAPKLLFHYYDKDFNNEADTPDNFQSRRPNTSFCFLDIRSPGLGDTAMYLCATSRDLAETGNTIYFGEGSWLTVV.

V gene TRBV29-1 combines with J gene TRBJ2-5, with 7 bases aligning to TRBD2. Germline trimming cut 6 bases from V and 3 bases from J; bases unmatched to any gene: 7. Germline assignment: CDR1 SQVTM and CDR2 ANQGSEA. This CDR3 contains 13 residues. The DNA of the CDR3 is TGCAGCGTGGCAGTCCTAGCGGAAGAGACCCAGTACTTC. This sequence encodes CSVAVLAEETQYF.

The CDR3 loop is CASRRTSEQYF. CDR3 sequence (DNA): TGTGCCAGCAGGAGGACGTCCGAGCAGTACTTC. The gene calls are TRBV6-6 and TRBJ2-7; the D is unclear. Trimming stripped 6 bases from V and 6 bases from J, with 9 bases between. Germline-derived CDR1 and CDR2 are MNHNY and SVGAGI (reference sequence). The CDR3 consists of 11 residues.

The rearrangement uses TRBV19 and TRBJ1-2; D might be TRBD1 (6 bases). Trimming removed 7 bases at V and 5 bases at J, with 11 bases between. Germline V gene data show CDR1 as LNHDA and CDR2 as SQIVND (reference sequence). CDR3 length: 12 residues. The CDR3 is CASTPGTYGYTF. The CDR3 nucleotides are TGTGCCAGTACCCCTGGGACATATGGCTACACCTTC.

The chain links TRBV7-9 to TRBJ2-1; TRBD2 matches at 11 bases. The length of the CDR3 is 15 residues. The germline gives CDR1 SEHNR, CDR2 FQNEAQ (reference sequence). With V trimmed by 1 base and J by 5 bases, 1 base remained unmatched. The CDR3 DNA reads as TGTGCCAGCAGCTTAGGACTAGCGGGAAACAATGAGCAGTTCTTC. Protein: CASSLGLAGNNEQFF.

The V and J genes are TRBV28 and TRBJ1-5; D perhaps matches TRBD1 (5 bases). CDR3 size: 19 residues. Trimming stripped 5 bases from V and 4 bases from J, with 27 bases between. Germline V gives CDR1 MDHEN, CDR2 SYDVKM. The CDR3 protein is CASSPHRGFGHAGNQPQHF. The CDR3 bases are TGTGCCAGCAGTCCGCATCGGGGGTTTGGACACGCGGGAAATCAGCCCCAGCATTTT. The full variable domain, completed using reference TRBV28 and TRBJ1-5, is DVKVTQSSRYLVKRTGEKVFLECVQDMDHENMFWYRQDPGLGLRLIYFSYDVKMKEKGDIPEGYSVSREKKERFSLILESASTNQTSMYLCASSPHRGFGHAGNQPQHFGDGTRLSIL.

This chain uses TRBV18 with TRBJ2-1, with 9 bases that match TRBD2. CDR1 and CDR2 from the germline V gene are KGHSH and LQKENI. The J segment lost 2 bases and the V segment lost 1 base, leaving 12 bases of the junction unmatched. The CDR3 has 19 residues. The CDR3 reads CASSPRGTLAGAAYNEQFF. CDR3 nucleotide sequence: TGTGCCAGCTCACCACGGGGTACATTAGCGGGAGCTGCCTACAATGAGCAGTTCTTC.

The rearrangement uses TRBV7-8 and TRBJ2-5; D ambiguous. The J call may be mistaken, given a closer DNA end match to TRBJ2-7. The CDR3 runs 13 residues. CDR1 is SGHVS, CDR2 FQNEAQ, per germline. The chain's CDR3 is CASSFTPVDEQYF. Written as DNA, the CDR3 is TGTGCCAGCAGCTTTACTCCGGTGGACGAGCAGTACTTC.

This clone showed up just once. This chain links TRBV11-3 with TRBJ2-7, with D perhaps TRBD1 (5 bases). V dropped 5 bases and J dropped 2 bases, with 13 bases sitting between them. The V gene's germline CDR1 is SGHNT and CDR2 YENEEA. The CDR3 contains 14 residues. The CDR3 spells CASSRGPDTYEQYF. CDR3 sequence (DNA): TGTGCCAGCAGCCGAGGACCGGACACCTACGAGCAGTACTTC.

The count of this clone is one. This CDR3 is CASSSLATGAFNYGYTF. The CDR3 DNA reads TGTGCCAGCAGTTCACTCGCCACAGGGGCTTTTAACTATGGCTACACCTTC. The chain uses TRBV28 and TRBJ1-2; 7 nucleotides match TRBD1. CDR1 MDHEN and CDR2 SYDVKM come from the germline V gene. This CDR3 contains 17 residues. Trimming at V came to 4 bases and at J to 1 base, leaving 12 bases not matched to a gene.

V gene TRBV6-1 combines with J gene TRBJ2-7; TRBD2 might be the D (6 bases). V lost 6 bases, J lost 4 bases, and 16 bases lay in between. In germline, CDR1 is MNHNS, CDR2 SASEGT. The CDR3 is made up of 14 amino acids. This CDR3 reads CASSVGGNRYEQYF. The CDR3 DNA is TGTGCCAGCAGCGTTGGAGGGAATAGGTACGAGCAGTACTTC.

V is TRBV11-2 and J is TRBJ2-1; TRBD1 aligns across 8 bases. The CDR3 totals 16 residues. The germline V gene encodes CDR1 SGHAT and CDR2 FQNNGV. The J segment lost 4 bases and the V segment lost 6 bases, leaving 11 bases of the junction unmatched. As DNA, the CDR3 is TGTGCCAGCAGTCTGAACAACAGGGGGGTTTACAATGAGCAGTTCTTC. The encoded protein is CASSLNNRGVYNEQFF.

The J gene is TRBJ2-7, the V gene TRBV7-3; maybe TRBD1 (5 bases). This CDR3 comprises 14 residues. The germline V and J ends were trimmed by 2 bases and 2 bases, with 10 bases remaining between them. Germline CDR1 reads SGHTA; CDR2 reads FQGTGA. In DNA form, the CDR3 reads TGTGCCAGCAGCTTACAGGGTCCCCCCTACGAGCAGTACTTC. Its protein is CASSLQGPPYEQYF.